This entry concerns a single TCR beta chain. What it binds is not known. The use of genomic DNA as template underpinned the TCR beta VDJ and CDR3 profiling. TCRdb analysed the reads with MiXCR anew, one entry per CDR3 protein. The sample lists around 250,000 distinct CDR3 sequences, 55% to 65% occurring once. The CDR3 covers 10 residues. CDR1 and CDR2 (germline): MNHEY, SMNVEV (reference sequence). The V end was cut by 11 bases, the J end by 3 bases, with 8 bases between. The data belong to a study of CD8+CD57+ T cells in acquired aplastic anemia. The overall study: About 3 ug was the average amount of DNA from sorted CD4+ and CD8+ cells. General study points: Patients and controls were not found to differ significantly in CD8+ Simpson's diversity. Both patients and controls carried the same twenty-nine CD8+ CDR3 sequences.

The clonotype comes from a human donor with severe aplastic anemia or a healthy control (not recorded which). This chain connects TRBV27 to TRBJ2-7; D remains ambiguous. The sample comprised sorted CD4+, CD8+, or CD8+CD57+ T cells (not recorded which) from PBMCs. The CDR3 DNA reads as TGTGCCCGCCTTCTCTACGAGCAGTACTTC. It translates to CARLLYEQYF.